Listed here are 31 T cell receptor beta chains from one sample, sequenced in a study of shared clonotypes between healthy human individuals. The method was immunoSEQ multiplex PCR; TCRdb's version includes in-frame clones alone and lacks a portion of them. Seen here are some 650,000 clones, around 97% observed once, and the top ten hold approximately 0.057%. Sequencing was performed on naive CD4+ T cells sorted from blood. Noted subset: CD45RA+ positively selected. All receptors come from a woman aged 25-40 years in good health.

This chain connects TRBV7-3 to TRBJ2-3; TRBD2 aligns across 10 bases. The trim removed 5 bases at V and 4 bases at J, leaving 6 bases unmatched. This CDR3 spans 15 amino acids. The germline CDR1 and CDR2 sequences are SGHTA and FQGTGA. The chain's CDR3 is CASSQSGRASDTQYF. The CDR3 DNA is TGTGCCAGCAGCCAGAGCGGGAGGGCGTCAGATACGCAGTATTTT.

V and J are TRBV2 and TRBJ1-1; 7 bases line up with TRBD1. The CDR3 loop spans 14 amino acids. V was pared by 8 bases and J by 0 bases, with 6 bases of the junction left unmatched. Germline lookup yields CDR1 SNHLY and CDR2 FYNNEI. DNA for the CDR3: TGTGCCAGCGGAGGGACAGCTCTGAACACTGAAGCTTTCTTT. Its translation is CASGGTALNTEAFF.

The J gene is TRBJ2-7, the V gene TRBV27; 7 positions match TRBD1. Germline V gives CDR1 MNHEY, CDR2 SMNVEV (reference sequence). Trimming cost V 10 bases and J 2 bases; bases outside gene matches: 8. The CDR3 extends over 13 amino acids. The CDR3: CAIRGQGAYEQYF. The CDR3 coding sequence is TGTGCCATCAGGGGCCAGGGGGCCTACGAGCAGTACTTC.

This chain connects TRBV10-1 to TRBJ2-7, with TRBD1 matching 7 bases. J lost 2 bases, V lost 5 bases, and 6 bases had no gene match. Germline assignment: CDR1 WNHNN and CDR2 SYGVQD (reference sequence). The CDR3 length is 14 residues. In DNA form, the CDR3 reads TGCGCCAGCAGTCCGGGACAGCCTCCCTACGAGCAGTACTTC. It specifies CASSPGQPPYEQYF.

The chain is built from TRBV6-5 and TRBJ2-3; the match to TRBD2 covers 10 bases. The CDR3 contains 16 residues. The germline gives CDR1 MNHEY, CDR2 SVGAGI. V was clipped by 4 bases and J by 5 bases; unmatched bases: 9. DNA of the CDR3: TGTGCCAGCAGTTTGGGAGCGGGAGGGCCCCAAGATACGCAGTATTTT. Its translation is CASSLGAGGPQDTQYF.

The chain recombines TRBV5-1 with TRBJ2-2; D gene uncertain. Looked up from germline, CDR1 is SGHRS and CDR2 is YFSETQ. The CDR3 totals 16 residues. The V gene lost 0 bases and the J gene lost 0 bases, with 9 bases spanning the gap. CDR3 residues: CASSLDYGTNTGELFF. The CDR3 coding sequence is TGCGCCAGCAGCTTGGATTACGGAACGAACACCGGGGAGCTGTTTTTT.

The genes are TRBV27 and TRBJ1-1; 7 bases align to TRBD1. The V and J ends lost 4 bases and 4 bases, in that order; junction bases with no gene match: 9. CDR1 MNHEY and CDR2 SMNVEV come from the germline V gene (reference sequence). This CDR3 has 15 residues. CDR3 loop: CASSSWTGVGTEAFF. In DNA, the CDR3 is TGTGCCAGCAGTTCCTGGACAGGCGTGGGCACTGAAGCTTTCTTT.

The chain combines TRBV5-6 with TRBJ2-5, with D perhaps matching TRBD2 (5 bases). TRBJ2-7 matches the DNA end more closely, so the J call is doubtful. Germline-derived CDR1 and CDR2 are SGHDT and YYEEEE. The CDR3 has 17 amino acids. The CDR3 DNA reads as TGTGCCAGCAGCCCTTATCTGTACGGGCAGGAGGACTACGAGCAGTACTTC. It specifies CASSPYLYGQEDYEQYF.

The chain joins TRBV10-1 to TRBJ2-1; D remains unclear. V lost 4 bases and J lost 0, with 10 bases in between. The CDR3 sequence is 15 residues long. Germline loops: CDR1 WNHNN, CDR2 SYGVQD (reference sequence). CDR3 loop: CASSVAEGSYNEQFF. The CDR3 DNA follows: TGCGCCAGCAGTGTTGCGGAAGGCTCCTACAATGAGCAGTTCTTC.

The CDR3 reads CASSSGYQPQHF. In nucleotides, the CDR3 is TGTGCCAGCAGCTCCGGATATCAGCCCCAGCATTTT. This rearrangement joins TRBV5-8 to TRBJ1-5; D gene unclear. This CDR3 comprises 12 residues. Looked up from germline, CDR1 is SGHTS and CDR2 is YDEGEE. The germline V and J ends were trimmed by 3 bases and 5 bases, with 6 bases remaining between them.

J is TRBJ1-5 and V is TRBV7-8; D gene unclear. The CDR3 has 15 residues. The V end was cut by 1 base, the J end by 0 bases, with 7 bases between. The germline V gene encodes CDR1 SGHVS and CDR2 FQNEAQ. Written as DNA, the CDR3 is TGTGCCAGCAGCTTAGTAACGGGTAGCAATCAGCCCCAGCATTTT. Translation gives CASSLVTGSNQPQHF.

The chain combines TRBV28 with TRBJ1-3; no reliable D call. V was shortened by 4 bases and J by 1 base, with 11 bases between the two germline ends. Germline V gene sequence: CDR1 MDHEN, CDR2 SYDVKM. CDR3 length: 15 amino acids. CDR3 region: CASSSQDRSGNTIYF. The CDR3 DNA reads as TGTGCCAGCAGTTCCCAGGATAGATCTGGAAACACCATATATTTT.

This clone was detected only a few times. V gene TRBV28 combines with J gene TRBJ1-5, with D perhaps TRBD1 (5 bases). Trimming pared 6 bases from V and 0 bases from J, leaving 9 bases between. The germline CDR1 and CDR2 sequences are MDHEN and SYDVKM. CDR3 length equals 14 residues. Here the CDR3 reads CASRTDYSNQPQHF. The CDR3 region has the DNA TGTGCCAGCAGGACAGACTATAGCAATCAGCCCCAGCATTTT.

The gene calls are TRBV29-1 and TRBJ1-1; weak D call: TRBD1 (6 bases). This CDR3 spans 13 amino acids. The V and J ends lost 4 bases and 4 bases respectively, with 13 bases between them. CDR1 is SQVTM, CDR2 ANQGSEA, per germline. CDR3 DNA: TGCAGCGTTGTGGTCAGGGGCGCCACTGAAGCTTTCTTT. Translated: CSVVVRGATEAFF.

The chain joins TRBV5-6 to TRBJ1-1; 9 nucleotides agree with TRBD1. The CDR3 loop spans 16 amino acids. Losses at the gene ends were 0 bases for V and 4 bases for J; bases not matched to a gene: 7. Germline V gene sequence: CDR1 SGHDT, CDR2 YYEEEE. CDR3 DNA: TGTGCCAGCAGCTTGGCCCGGGGACAGGGCACCACTGAAGCTTTCTTT. Translating it yields CASSLARGQGTTEAFF.

This rearrangement joins TRBV30 to TRBJ2-6; D is perhaps TRBD1 (6 bases). CDR1 GTSNPN and CDR2 SVGIG come from the germline V gene (reference sequence). Trimming left V 3 bases short and J 0 bases short, with 12 bases between. The CDR3 length is 16 residues. CDR3 DNA sequence: TGTGCCTGGAGGCGGACAGAGAGCTCTGGGGCCAACGTCCTGACTTTC. It yields the protein CAWRRTESSGANVLTF.

Worth noting for this clone: Other nucleotide sequences in the sample specify the same CDR3. The V gene is TRBV5-1, the J gene TRBJ2-1; D gene unclear. CDR3 length: 12 amino acids. CDR1 SGHRS and CDR2 YFSETQ come from the germline V gene. Trimming removed 4 bases from V and 5 bases from J, with 7 bases in between. Here the CDR3 DNA reads TGCGCCAGCAGCCTAGGCCACAATGAGCAGTTCTTC. Its protein product is CASSLGHNEQFF.

The CDR3 DNA sequence: TGCGCCAGCAGGGGGACTAGCGGGAGAGCGCGAGATACGCAGTATTTT. The encoded protein is CASRGTSGRARDTQYF. The chain carries TRBV5-1 and TRBJ2-3; 14 nucleotides line up with TRBD2. V was clipped by 5 bases and J by 5 bases; unmatched bases: 7. From germline, CDR1 is SGHRS and CDR2 YFSETQ. The CDR3 is 16 amino acids. The full variable domain, its missing parts supplied by reference TRBV5-1 and TRBJ2-3, is KAGVTQTPRYLIKTRGQQVTLSCSPISGHRSVSWYQQTPGQGLQFLFEYFSETQRNKGNFPGRFSGRQFSNSRSEMNVSTLELGDSALYLCASRGTSGRARDTQYFGPGTRLTVL.

The CDR3 nucleotides read TGTGCCAGCAGGGGAGGTCCCCACACTGAAGCTTTCTTT. Protein product: CASRGGPHTEAFF. The V call is TRBV25-1, the J call TRBJ1-1; D unclear. The CDR3 consists of 13 residues. Germline V gene lookup returns CDR1 MGHDK and CDR2 SYGVNS. With 6 bases removed from V and 3 bases from J, the gap between germline ends came to 11 bases. Drawing the rest from reference TRBV25-1 and TRBJ1-1, the complete variable domain is EADIYQTPRYLVIGTGKKITLECSQTMGHDKMYWYQQDPGMELHLIHYSYGVNSTEKGDLSSESTVSRIRTEHFPLTLESARPSHTSQYLCASRGGPHTEAFFGQGTRLTVV.

This clone was seen a single time. This rearrangement joins TRBV5-1 to TRBJ2-1, with D possibly TRBD1 on 6 matching bases. Germline values: CDR1 SGHRS, CDR2 YFSETQ. The CDR3 has 15 residues. Trimming stripped 2 bases from V and 9 bases from J, with 18 bases between. DNA of the CDR3: TGCGCCAGCAGCTTACCCGACAGGCCGGGTTTTGAGCAGTTCTTC. It codes for CASSLPDRPGFEQFF.

The chain has TRBV4-1 and TRBJ2-1; 9 bases match TRBD2. The germline V gene encodes CDR1 MGHRA and CDR2 YSYEKL. With V trimmed by 1 base and J by 5 bases, 3 bases remained unmatched. This CDR3 region has 15 residues. The DNA of the CDR3 is TGCGCCAGCAGCCAAGGGGCTAGCGGGGACAATGAGCAGTTCTTC. Protein product: CASSQGASGDNEQFF.

This chain joins TRBV28 and TRBJ2-3; 10 nucleotides match TRBD2. The V gene's germline CDR1 is MDHEN and CDR2 SYDVKM. V was clipped by 6 bases and J by 4 bases; unmatched bases: 13. This CDR3 is 17 amino acids long. The CDR3 nucleotides are TGTGCCAGCAGCCCACACCCCTCTAGCGGGAGAGCAGATACGCAGTATTTT. As protein: CASSPHPSSGRADTQYF.

The chain recombines TRBV7-2 with TRBJ2-3; D is ambiguous. Deletions cut 6 bases from V and 4 bases from J, with 8 bases between. The germline V gene has CDR1 SGHTA and CDR2 FQGNSA. The CDR3 loop spans 12 amino acids. This CDR3 is CASRQEADTQYF. Here the CDR3 DNA reads TGTGCCAGCAGACAAGAAGCAGATACGCAGTATTTT.

The chain recombines TRBV28 with TRBJ1-5; D call uncertain. The V and J ends lost 5 bases and 0 bases respectively, with 11 bases between them. Germline CDR1 MDHEN, CDR2 SYDVKM. CDR3 size: 15 residues. The CDR3 here is CASSLRGHSNQPQHF. For the CDR3, the DNA is TGTGCCAGCAGTCTCAGAGGGCATAGCAATCAGCCCCAGCATTTT.

The V gene is TRBV27, the J gene TRBJ2-7; 8 positions agree with TRBD1. The V gene's germline CDR1 is MNHEY and CDR2 SMNVEV (reference sequence). V shed 1 base, J shed 4 bases, and the junction held 6 bases outside the gene matches. The CDR3 consists of 15 residues. CDR3 loop: CASSLYPGQAYEQYF. In nucleotides, the CDR3 is TGTGCCAGCAGTTTATACCCGGGACAGGCGTACGAGCAGTACTTC.

This rearrangement joins TRBV5-1 to TRBJ1-6; 7 bases fit TRBD1. The germline gives CDR1 SGHRS, CDR2 YFSETQ. CDR3 length: 18 residues. The junction had 17 bases not matched to a gene; V was cut back by 4 bases and J by 7 bases. The CDR3 region is CASSPNGRRDSPNSPLHF. The CDR3, as DNA: TGCGCCAGCAGCCCCAACGGTAGGCGGGACAGTCCGAATTCACCCCTCCACTTT.

The chain recombines TRBV19 with TRBJ2-1; perhaps TRBD2 as D (6 bases). There are 15 residues in the CDR3. Germline V gene data show CDR1 as LNHDA and CDR2 as SQIVND (reference sequence). Trimming removed 2 bases at V and 2 bases at J, with 10 bases between. CDR3 residues: CASSISGETYNEQFF. As DNA, the CDR3 is TGTGCCAGTAGTATATCGGGAGAGACCTACAATGAGCAGTTCTTC.

This clone was recorded only once. V and J are TRBV4-2 and TRBJ1-2, with D possibly being TRBD1 (5 bases). V shed 5 bases and J shed 4 bases, with 14 bases lying between them. Germline V gene lookup returns CDR1 LGHNA and CDR2 YNFKEQ. The CDR3 extends over 14 amino acids. CDR3 DNA sequence: TGTGCCAGCAGCAGCAAGACAGAACCCTATGGCTACACCTTC. This gives the protein CASSSKTEPYGYTF.

J is TRBJ1-5 and V is TRBV28; a possible D gene is TRBD1 (5 bases). Per germline, CDR1 MDHEN and CDR2 SYDVKM. The V end lost 5 bases, the J end lost 2 bases, and 16 bases lay between the germline ends. This CDR3 has 16 residues. CDR3 region: CASSPPRGEGNQPQHF. The CDR3 region has the DNA TGTGCCAGCAGTCCTCCGAGGGGCGAGGGCAATCAGCCCCAGCATTTT.

The chain couples TRBV6-5 to TRBJ2-3; D remains unclear. CDR1 and CDR2 from the germline V gene are MNHEY and SVGAGI. The CDR3 has 16 residues. The V end was cut by 4 bases, the J end by 2 bases, with 16 bases between. This CDR3 reads CASSSPKDTHTDTQYF. The CDR3 nucleotides are TGTGCCAGCAGTTCTCCTAAAGACACCCACACAGATACGCAGTATTTT.

The J gene is TRBJ2-2, the V gene TRBV28; possibly TRBD2 for D (6 bases). In germline, CDR1 is MDHEN, CDR2 SYDVKM. Trimming shortened V by 2 bases and J by 4 bases, and 8 bases separated the two germline ends. The CDR3 is made up of 14 amino acids. CDR3 nucleotide sequence: TGTGCCAGCAGTTTAGCGGGGATCACCGGGGAGCTGTTTTTT. It codes for CASSLAGITGELFF.